This TCR beta chain emerged from a study of blood T cells in healthy people across ages. The authors ran a second PCR of 7 to 11 cycles using a sample-barcoded 5' primer and a J-beta primer mix. Each single sample gave us at least 2.5 million CDR3-containing paired-end reads. TCRdb called the 5' RACE reads again in MiXCR, with one record for every CDR3 protein. The profile covers 600,000 to 800,000 distinct CDR3 sequences, with under 65% appearing a single time and roughly 13% taken by the ten largest. The CDR3 extends over 15 amino acids. Germline V gene sequence: CDR1 MDHEN, CDR2 SYDVKM. V was clipped by 2 bases and J by 3 bases, with 11 bases between them. Each individual donor underwent a draw of 8.5 to 10 milliliters of peripheral blood.

Material for sequencing was blood. The sequence was obtained from a woman older than 75 in good health. The chain couples TRBV28 to TRBJ1-3, with a possible D match to TRBD1 (6 bases). This CDR3 is CASSLGGAVGNTIYF. Here the CDR3 DNA reads TGTGCCAGCAGTTTAGGGGGCGCAGTTGGAAACACCATATATTTT.